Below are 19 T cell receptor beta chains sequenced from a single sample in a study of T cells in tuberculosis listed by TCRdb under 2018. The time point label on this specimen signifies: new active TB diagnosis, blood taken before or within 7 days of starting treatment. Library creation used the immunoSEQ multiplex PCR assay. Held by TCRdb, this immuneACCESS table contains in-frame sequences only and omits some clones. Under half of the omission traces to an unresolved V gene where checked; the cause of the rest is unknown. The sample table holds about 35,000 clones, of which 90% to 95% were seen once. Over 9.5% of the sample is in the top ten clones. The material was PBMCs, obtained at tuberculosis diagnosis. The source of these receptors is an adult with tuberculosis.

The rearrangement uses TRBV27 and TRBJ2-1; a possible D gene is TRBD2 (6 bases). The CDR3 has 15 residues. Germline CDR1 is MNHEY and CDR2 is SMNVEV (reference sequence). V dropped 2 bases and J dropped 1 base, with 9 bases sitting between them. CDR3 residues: CASSLRRGSYNEQFF. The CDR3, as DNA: TGTGCCAGCAGTTTAAGGCGGGGTTCCTACAATGAGCAGTTCTTC.

DNA for the CDR3: TGTGCCAGCACCCTGCGGGACGGCTACGAGCAGTACTTC. This sequence encodes CASTLRDGYEQYF. The chain combines TRBV5-6 with TRBJ2-7; a weak D match, TRBD2 (6 bases). The germline V gene has CDR1 SGHDT and CDR2 YYEEEE. Between the trimmed V and J ends, which lost 6 bases and 3 bases, there was a span of 13 bases. CDR3 length equals 13 residues.

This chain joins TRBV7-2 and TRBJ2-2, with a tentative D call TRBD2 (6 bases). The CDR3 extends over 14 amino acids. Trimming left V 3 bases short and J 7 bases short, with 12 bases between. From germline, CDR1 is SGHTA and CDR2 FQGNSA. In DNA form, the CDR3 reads TGTGCCAGCAGCTTCCTGGGAGGTGGCGGGGAGCTGTTTTTT. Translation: CASSFLGGGGELFF.

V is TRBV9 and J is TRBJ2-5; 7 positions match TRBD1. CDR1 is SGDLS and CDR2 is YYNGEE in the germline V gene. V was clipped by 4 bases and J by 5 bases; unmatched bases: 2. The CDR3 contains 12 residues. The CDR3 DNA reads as TGTGCCAGCAGCATGGACAGGGAGACCCAGTACTTC. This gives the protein CASSMDRETQYF.

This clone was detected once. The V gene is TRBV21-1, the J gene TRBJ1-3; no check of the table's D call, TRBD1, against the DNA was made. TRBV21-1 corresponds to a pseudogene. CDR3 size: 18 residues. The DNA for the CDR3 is TGTGCCAGCAGCAAAGGAGGTCAACAGGGGATCTCCGGAAACACCATATATTTT. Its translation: CASSKGGQQGISGNTIYF.

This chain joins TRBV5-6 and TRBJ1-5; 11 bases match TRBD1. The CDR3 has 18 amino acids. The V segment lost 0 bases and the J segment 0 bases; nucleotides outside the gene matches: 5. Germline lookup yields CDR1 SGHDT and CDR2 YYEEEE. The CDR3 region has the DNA TGTGCCAGCAGCTTGGGGACAGGGGGCATTTATAGCAATCAGCCCCAGCATTTT. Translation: CASSLGTGGIYSNQPQHF. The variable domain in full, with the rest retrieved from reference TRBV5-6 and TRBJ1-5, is DAGVTQSPTHLIKTRGQQVTLRCSPKSGHDTVSWYQQALGQGPQFIFQYYEEEERQRGNFPDRFSGHQFPNYSSELNVNALLLGDSALYLCASSLGTGGIYSNQPQHFGDGTRLSIL.

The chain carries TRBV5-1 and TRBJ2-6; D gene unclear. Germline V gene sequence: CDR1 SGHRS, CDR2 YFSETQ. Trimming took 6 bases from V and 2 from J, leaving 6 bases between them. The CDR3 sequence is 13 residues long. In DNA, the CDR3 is TGCGCCAGCAAACAAACTGGGGCCAACGTCCTGACTTTC. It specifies CASKQTGANVLTF.

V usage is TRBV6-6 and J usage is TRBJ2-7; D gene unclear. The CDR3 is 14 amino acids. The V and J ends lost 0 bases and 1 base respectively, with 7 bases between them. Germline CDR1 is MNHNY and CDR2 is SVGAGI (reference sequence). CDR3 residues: CASSYSTFSYEQYF. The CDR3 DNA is TGTGCCAGCAGTTACTCGACATTTTCCTACGAGCAGTACTTC.

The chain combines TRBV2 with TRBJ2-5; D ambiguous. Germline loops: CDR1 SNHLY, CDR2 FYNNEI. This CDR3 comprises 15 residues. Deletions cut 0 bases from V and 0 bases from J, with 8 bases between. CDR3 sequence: CASSEASRDQETQYF. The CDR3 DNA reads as TGTGCCAGCAGTGAAGCGAGTCGAGACCAAGAGACCCAGTACTTC.

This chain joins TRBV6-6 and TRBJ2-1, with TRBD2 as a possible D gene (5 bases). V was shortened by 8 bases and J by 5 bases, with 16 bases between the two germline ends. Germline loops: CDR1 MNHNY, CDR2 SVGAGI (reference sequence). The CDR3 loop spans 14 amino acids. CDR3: CASVKNILDNEQFF. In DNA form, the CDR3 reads TGTGCCAGCGTGAAGAATATACTAGACAATGAGCAGTTCTTC.

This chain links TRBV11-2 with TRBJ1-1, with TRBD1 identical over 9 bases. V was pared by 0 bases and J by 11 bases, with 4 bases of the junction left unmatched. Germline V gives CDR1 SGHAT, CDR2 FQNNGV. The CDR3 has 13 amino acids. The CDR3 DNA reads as TGTGCCAGCAGCTTAGATAGGGACAGGGATGCTTTCTTT. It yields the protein CASSLDRDRDAFF. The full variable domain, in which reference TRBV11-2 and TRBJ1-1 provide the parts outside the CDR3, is EAGVAQSPRYKIIEKRQSVAFWCNPISGHATLYWYQQILGQGPKLLIQFQNNGVVDDSQLPKDRFSAERLKGVDSTLKIQPAKLEDSAVYLCASSLDRDRDAFFGQGTRLTVV.

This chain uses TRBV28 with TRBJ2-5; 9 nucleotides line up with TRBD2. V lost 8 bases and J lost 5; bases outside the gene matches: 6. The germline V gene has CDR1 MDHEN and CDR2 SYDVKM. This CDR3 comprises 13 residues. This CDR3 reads CASRTSVYETQYF. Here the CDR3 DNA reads TGTGCCAGCCGGACTAGCGTCTATGAGACCCAGTACTTC.

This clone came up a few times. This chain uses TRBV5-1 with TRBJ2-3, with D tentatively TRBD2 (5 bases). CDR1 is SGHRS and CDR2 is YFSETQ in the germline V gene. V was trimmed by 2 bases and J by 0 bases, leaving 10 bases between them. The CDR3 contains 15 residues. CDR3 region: CASSLRGSSTDTQYF. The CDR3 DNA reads TGCGCCAGCAGCTTAAGAGGGTCTAGCACAGATACGCAGTATTTT.

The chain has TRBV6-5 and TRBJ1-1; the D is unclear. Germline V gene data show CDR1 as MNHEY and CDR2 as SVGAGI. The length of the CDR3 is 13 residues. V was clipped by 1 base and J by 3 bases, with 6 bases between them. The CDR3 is CASSYYRDTEAFF. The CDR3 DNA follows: TGTGCCAGCAGTTACTATAGAGACACTGAAGCTTTCTTT.

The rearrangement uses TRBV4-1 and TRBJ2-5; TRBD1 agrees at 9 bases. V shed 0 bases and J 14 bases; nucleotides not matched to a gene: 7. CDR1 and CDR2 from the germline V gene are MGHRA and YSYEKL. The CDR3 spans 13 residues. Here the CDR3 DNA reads TGCGCCAGCAGCCAAGATGGGGGGACAGGGAATTACTTC. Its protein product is CASSQDGGTGNYF.

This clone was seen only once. The CDR3 loop reads CASSMGGSTDTQYF. CDR3 sequence (DNA): TGCGCCAGCAGCATGGGAGGGAGCACAGATACGCAGTATTTT. This rearrangement joins TRBV5-1 to TRBJ2-3; 7 bases align to TRBD2. Unmatched junction bases numbered 2, after V lost 4 bases and J lost 0 bases. CDR3 length: 14 residues. The germline gives CDR1 SGHRS, CDR2 YFSETQ.

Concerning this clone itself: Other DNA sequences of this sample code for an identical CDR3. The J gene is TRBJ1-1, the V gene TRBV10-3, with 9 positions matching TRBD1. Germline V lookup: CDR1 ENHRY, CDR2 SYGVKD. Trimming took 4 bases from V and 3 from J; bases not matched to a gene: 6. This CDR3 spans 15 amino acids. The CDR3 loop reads CAISGEDRGDTEAFF. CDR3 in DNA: TGTGCCATCAGTGGGGAGGACAGGGGTGACACTGAAGCTTTCTTT.

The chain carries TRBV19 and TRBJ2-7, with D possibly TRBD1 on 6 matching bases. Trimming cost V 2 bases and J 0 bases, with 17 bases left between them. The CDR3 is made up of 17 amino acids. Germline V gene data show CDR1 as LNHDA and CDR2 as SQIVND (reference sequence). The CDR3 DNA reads TGTGCCAGTAGTATAAGGGGGTCGCTGGGAAACTCCTACGAGCAGTACTTC. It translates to CASSIRGSLGNSYEQYF.

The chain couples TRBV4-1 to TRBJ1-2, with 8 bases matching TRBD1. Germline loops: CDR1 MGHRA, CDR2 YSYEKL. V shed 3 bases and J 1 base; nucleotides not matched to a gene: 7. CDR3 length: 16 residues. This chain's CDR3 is CASSHVPGQDNYGYTF. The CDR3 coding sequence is TGCGCCAGCAGCCACGTACCGGGACAGGATAACTATGGCTACACCTTC.